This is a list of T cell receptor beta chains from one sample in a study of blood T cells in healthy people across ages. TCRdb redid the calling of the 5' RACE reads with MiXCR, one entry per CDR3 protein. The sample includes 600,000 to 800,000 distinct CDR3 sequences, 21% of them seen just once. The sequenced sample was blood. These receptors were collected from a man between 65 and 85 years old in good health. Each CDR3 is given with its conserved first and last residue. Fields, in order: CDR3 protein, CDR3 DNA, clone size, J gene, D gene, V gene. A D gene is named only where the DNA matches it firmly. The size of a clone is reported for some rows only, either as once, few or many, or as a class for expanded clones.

CDR3 protein: CAISEGSSTSISYNEQFF
CDR3 DNA: TGTGCCATCAGTGAGGGGTCCTCCACTAGCATCTCCTACAATGAGCAGTTCTTC
clone size: few
J gene: TRBJ2-1
D gene: .
V gene: TRBV10-3

CDR3 protein: CASSSGSSSGIPKTQYF
CDR3 DNA: TGCGCCAGCAGCTCCGGCTCCTCTAGCGGGATCCCGAAGACCCAGTACTTC
clone size: few
J gene: TRBJ2-5
D gene: TRBD2
V gene: TRBV5-1

CDR3 protein: CSARGRQGISSDTEAFF
CDR3 DNA: TGCAGTGCTAGAGGGCGACAGGGGATTTCGTCGGACACTGAAGCTTTCTTT
clone size: many
J gene: TRBJ1-1
D gene: TRBD1
V gene: TRBV20-1

CDR3 protein: CSPLGGLSSADTQYF
CDR3 DNA: TGCAGTCCCCTGGGGGGGCTGAGTTCTGCAGATACGCAGTATTTT
clone size: few
J gene: TRBJ2-3
D gene: .
V gene: TRBV29-1

CDR3 protein: CASSPGLVNEQYF
CDR3 DNA: TGCGCCAGTTCGCCGGGACTAGTTAACGAGCAGTACTTC
clone size: .
J gene: TRBJ2-7
D gene: TRBD2
V gene: TRBV10-1

CDR3 protein: CASSQVSASGFWYF
CDR3 DNA: TGTGCCAGCAGCCAAGTTTCGGCTAGCGGGTTTTGGTACTTC
clone size: .
J gene: TRBJ2-5
D gene: TRBD2
V gene: TRBV4-2

CDR3 protein: CASSLRAAQETQYF
CDR3 DNA: TGTGCCAGCAGCCTCCGGGCAGCCCAAGAGACCCAGTACTTC
clone size: few
J gene: TRBJ2-5
D gene: .
V gene: TRBV3-1

CDR3 protein: CASSTGGWNEQFF
CDR3 DNA: TGTGCCAGCAGCACGGGGGGGTGGAATGAGCAGTTCTTC
clone size: .
J gene: TRBJ2-1
D gene: TRBD2
V gene: TRBV7-2

CDR3 protein: CSASGALYGTGGYEQYF
CDR3 DNA: TGCAGTGCTAGTGGCGCTTTATACGGGACAGGGGGCTACGAGCAGTACTTC
clone size: .
J gene: TRBJ2-7
D gene: TRBD1
V gene: TRBV20-1

CDR3 protein: CASSPRFGDYEQYF
CDR3 DNA: TGTGCCAGCAGCCCTAGGTTCGGGGACTACGAGCAGTACTTC
clone size: .
J gene: TRBJ2-7
D gene: .
V gene: TRBV14

CDR3 protein: CASSGRTGGQETQYF
CDR3 DNA: TGTGCCAGCAGCGGTCGGACAGGGGGCCAAGAGACCCAGTACTTC
clone size: once
J gene: TRBJ2-5
D gene: TRBD1
V gene: TRBV5-6

CDR3 protein: CASSSPSTRHF
CDR3 DNA: TGTGCCAGCAGTTCCCCCTCTACACGTCACTTC
clone size: .
J gene: TRBJ2-5
D gene: .
V gene: TRBV28

CDR3 protein: CSVEDRGSYEQYF
CDR3 DNA: TGCAGCGTTGAAGATCGAGGCTCCTACGAGCAGTACTTC
clone size: .
J gene: TRBJ2-7
D gene: .
V gene: TRBV29-1

CDR3 protein: CSVDDGGF
CDR3 DNA: TGCAGCGTTGATGACGGGGGCTTC
clone size: few
J gene: TRBJ2-5
D gene: .
V gene: TRBV29-1

CDR3 protein: CSVDSVSTGETQCF
CDR3 DNA: TGCAGCGTTGATTCAGTCTCGACAGGGGAGACCCAGTGCTTC
clone size: .
J gene: TRBJ2-1
D gene: TRBD1
V gene: TRBV29-1

CDR3 protein: CASSQDFAEQETQYF
CDR3 DNA: TGCGCCAGCAGCCAAGATTTTGCAGAACAAGAGACCCAGTACTTC
clone size: .
J gene: TRBJ2-5
D gene: .
V gene: TRBV4-1

CDR3 protein: CASSQAGTEAFF
CDR3 DNA: TGCGCCAGCAGCCAAGCCGGGACTGAAGCTTTCTTT
clone size: few
J gene: TRBJ1-1
D gene: .
V gene: TRBV4-1

CDR3 protein: CASSLTSVQETQYF
CDR3 DNA: TGTGCCAGCAGCCTCACTAGCGTTCAAGAGACCCAGTACTTC
clone size: many
J gene: TRBJ2-5
D gene: TRBD2
V gene: TRBV28

CDR3 protein: CASSLDRAQETQYF
CDR3 DNA: TGCGCCAGCAGCTTAGACAGGGCCCAAGAGACCCAGTACTTC
clone size: many
J gene: TRBJ2-5
D gene: TRBD1
V gene: TRBV5-1

CDR3 protein: CASSGPSAEQFF
CDR3 DNA: TGCGCCAGCAGCGGGCCGTCGGCTGAGCAGTTCTTC
clone size: .
J gene: TRBJ2-1
D gene: .
V gene: TRBV5-1

CDR3 protein: CSAIRRQGISGANVLTF
CDR3 DNA: TGCAGTGCAATCCGGAGACAGGGCATCTCTGGGGCCAACGTCCTGACTTTC
clone size: few
J gene: TRBJ2-6
D gene: TRBD1
V gene: TRBV20-1

CDR3 protein: CGAIGGSRDTQYF
CDR3 DNA: TGCGGTGCCATTGGCGGGAGTCGAGATACGCAGTATTTT
clone size: few
J gene: TRBJ2-3
D gene: TRBD2
V gene: TRBV20-1

CDR3 protein: CSVAGLAGGEATQYF
CDR3 DNA: TGCAGCGTCGCGGGACTAGCGGGAGGCGAAGCGACCCAGTACTTC
clone size: few
J gene: TRBJ2-5
D gene: TRBD2
V gene: TRBV29-1

CDR3 protein: CASRRDTLLQETQYF
CDR3 DNA: TGTGCCAGCAGGCGGGACACCCTACTTCAAGAGACCCAGTACTTC
clone size: .
J gene: TRBJ2-5
D gene: .
V gene: TRBV7-2

CDR3 protein: CASSLLQNTGELFF
CDR3 DNA: TGCGCCAGCAGCTTGTTGCAGAACACCGGGGAGCTGTTTTTT
clone size: .
J gene: TRBJ2-2
D gene: .
V gene: TRBV5-1

CDR3 protein: CSVERQKETQYF
CDR3 DNA: TGCAGCGTTGAAAGGCAGAAAGAGACCCAGTACTTC
clone size: .
J gene: TRBJ2-5
D gene: .
V gene: TRBV29-1

CDR3 protein: CASGAGTGPNTEAFF
CDR3 DNA: TGTGCTAGTGGTGCCGGGACAGGGCCGAACACTGAAGCTTTCTTT
clone size: .
J gene: TRBJ1-1
D gene: TRBD1
V gene: TRBV12-5

CDR3 protein: CASSLGLPYEQYF
CDR3 DNA: TGCGCCAGCAGCTTGGGACTTCCCTACGAGCAGTACTTC
clone size: few
J gene: TRBJ2-7
D gene: .
V gene: TRBV5-1

CDR3 protein: CASRDRDSYTDTQYF
CDR3 DNA: TGTGCCAGCAGGGACCGGGACAGCTACACAGATACGCAGTATTTT
clone size: .
J gene: TRBJ2-3
D gene: TRBD1
V gene: TRBV6-6

CDR3 protein: CASKGTTYEQYF
CDR3 DNA: TGTGCCAGCAAGGGGACTACCTACGAGCAGTACTTC
clone size: .
J gene: TRBJ2-7
D gene: TRBD2
V gene: TRBV27

CDR3 protein: CNAPVTGVDTEAFF
CDR3 DNA: TGCAATGCTCCAGTGACAGGGGTGGACACTGAAGCTTTCTTT
clone size: .
J gene: TRBJ1-1
D gene: TRBD1
V gene: TRBV20-1

CDR3 protein: CASEGVAGELFF
CDR3 DNA: TGTGCCAGCGAGGGGGTCGCCGGGGAGCTGTTTTTT
clone size: .
J gene: TRBJ2-2
D gene: .
V gene: TRBV7-9

CDR3 protein: CSAREQGFQETQYF
CDR3 DNA: TGCAGTGCTAGAGAACAGGGGTTCCAAGAGACCCAGTACTTC
clone size: few
J gene: TRBJ2-5
D gene: TRBD1
V gene: TRBV20-1

CDR3 protein: CASSWGTSKETQYF
CDR3 DNA: TGCGCCAGCAGCTGGGGGACTAGTAAGGAGACCCAGTACTTC
clone size: .
J gene: TRBJ2-5
D gene: TRBD2
V gene: TRBV5-1

CDR3 protein: CASSSRTSGNEQFF
CDR3 DNA: TGTGCCAGCAGCTCCCGGACTAGCGGTAATGAGCAGTTCTTC
clone size: few
J gene: TRBJ2-1
D gene: TRBD2
V gene: TRBV7-2

CDR3 protein: CSAWKGGNEQYF
CDR3 DNA: TGCAGTGCATGGAAAGGGGGCAACGAGCAGTACTTC
clone size: .
J gene: TRBJ2-7
D gene: TRBD1
V gene: TRBV20-1

CDR3 protein: CASSVVGGSTSDTQYF
CDR3 DNA: TGTGCCAGCAGCGTAGTCGGCGGGAGTACGTCAGATACGCAGTATTTT
clone size: many
J gene: TRBJ2-3
D gene: TRBD2
V gene: TRBV9

CDR3 protein: CASSPLGQGPEAFF
CDR3 DNA: TGTGCCAGCAGCCCGTTGGGGCAAGGACCCGAAGCTTTCTTT
clone size: .
J gene: TRBJ1-1
D gene: .
V gene: TRBV3-1

CDR3 protein: CASSSRDGATYEQYF
CDR3 DNA: TGTGCCAGCAGCAGCAGGGATGGAGCTACCTACGAGCAGTACTTC
clone size: few
J gene: TRBJ2-7
D gene: .
V gene: TRBV6-2/TRBV6-3

CDR3 protein: CAISGQANTEAFF
CDR3 DNA: TGTGCCATCAGTGGACAGGCGAACACTGAAGCTTTCTTT
clone size: .
J gene: TRBJ1-1
D gene: .
V gene: TRBV10-3

CDR3 protein: CSATTLAGAGELFF
CDR3 DNA: TGCAGTGCTACCACACTAGCGGGAGCCGGGGAGCTGTTTTTT
clone size: few
J gene: TRBJ2-2
D gene: TRBD2
V gene: TRBV20-1

CDR3 protein: CASSPTGTSGSQTQYF
CDR3 DNA: TGTGCCAGCAGCCCTACCGGGACTAGCGGGAGCCAGACCCAGTACTTC
clone size: few
J gene: TRBJ2-5
D gene: TRBD2
V gene: TRBV12-3/TRBV12-4

CDR3 protein: CASSLGTSGRYEQYF
CDR3 DNA: TGTGCCAGCAGTCTAGGGACTAGCGGGAGGTACGAGCAGTACTTC
clone size: many
J gene: TRBJ2-7
D gene: TRBD2
V gene: TRBV28

CDR3 protein: CASSQTGGTGELFF
CDR3 DNA: TGTGCCAGCAGCCAGACAGGGGGCACCGGGGAGCTGTTTTTT
clone size: .
J gene: TRBJ2-2
D gene: TRBD1
V gene: TRBV25-1

CDR3 protein: CSARDPSGISNEQFF
CDR3 DNA: TGCAGTGCTAGAGATCCCAGCGGGATTTCCAATGAGCAGTTCTTC
clone size: few
J gene: TRBJ2-1
D gene: TRBD2
V gene: TRBV20-1

CDR3 protein: CSASQQETQYF
CDR3 DNA: TGCAGTGCTAGTCAGCAGGAGACCCAGTACTTC
clone size: few
J gene: TRBJ2-5
D gene: .
V gene: TRBV20-1

CDR3 protein: CASSLVTGTRPQKLFF
CDR3 DNA: TGTGCCAGCAGTTTGGTGACCGGGACGCGGCCACAAAAACTGTTTTTT
clone size: .
J gene: TRBJ1-4
D gene: .
V gene: TRBV28

CDR3 protein: CSARDPRGGNEQFF
CDR3 DNA: TGCAGTGCTAGAGACCCCCGGGGTGGGAATGAGCAGTTCTTC
clone size: few
J gene: TRBJ2-1
D gene: .
V gene: TRBV20-1

CDR3 protein: CASSLGLNYEQYF
CDR3 DNA: TGTGCCAGCAGTTTAGGACTTAACTACGAGCAGTACTTC
clone size: many
J gene: TRBJ2-7
D gene: .
V gene: TRBV12-3/TRBV12-4

CDR3 protein: CASSYSKAVSSYEQYF
CDR3 DNA: TGTGCCAGCAGTTACTCGAAAGCAGTGAGCTCCTACGAGCAGTACTTC
clone size: .
J gene: TRBJ2-7
D gene: .
V gene: TRBV6-5

CDR3 protein: CASSLAIGTSVYNEQFF
CDR3 DNA: TGCGCCAGCAGCTTGGCCATCGGGACTAGCGTCTACAATGAGCAGTTCTTC
clone size: few
J gene: TRBJ2-1
D gene: TRBD2
V gene: TRBV5-1

CDR3 protein: CASSFRSGEQYF
CDR3 DNA: TGTGCCAGCAGCTTTCGGAGTGGCGAGCAGTACTTC
clone size: .
J gene: TRBJ2-7
D gene: .
V gene: TRBV7-2

CDR3 protein: CASSPGQGYINEQFF
CDR3 DNA: TGTGCCAGCAGCCCGGGACAGGGGTATATCAATGAGCAGTTCTTC
clone size: many
J gene: TRBJ2-1
D gene: TRBD1
V gene: TRBV3-1